The rows below give T cell receptor beta chains drawn from one sample of a study of blood T cells in healthy people across ages. MiXCR, applied by TCRdb to the 5' RACE reads, yields one record per CDR3 protein. This table has under 1,000,000 distinct CDR3 sequences, 35% to 40% appearing once. Material: blood. The receptor source for this set is a man younger than 30 in good health. Both conserved end residues are part of each CDR3.

v_call,j_call,cdr3_aa
TRBV5-1,TRBJ1-2,CASSLSGQGDGYTF
TRBV10-3,TRBJ2-3,CAITVSSTDTQYF
TRBV7-6,TRBJ2-3,CASSLVRRDRLTDTQYF
TRBV4-1,TRBJ1-1,CANSQDNTRGVNTEAFF
TRBV7-2,TRBJ2-1,CASSHPDDSSSYNEQFF
TRBV7-2,TRBJ2-5,CASSLESLNNEQYF
TRBV20-1,TRBJ1-1,CSARGLEAYTEAFF
TRBV7-9,TRBJ2-1,CASSWGQILNEQFF
TRBV20-1,.,CSAYSLTGEGETQFF
TRBV7-2,TRBJ2-1,CASSGRGLREQFF
TRBV4-3,TRBJ2-7,CASSQDEQTYEQYF
TRBV5-1,TRBJ1-6,CASSYDSGTGNSPLHF
TRBV2,TRBJ1-4,CASIGTSNEKLFF
TRBV15,TRBJ1-4,CATSRDWQGTNEKLFF
TRBV20-1,TRBJ2-1,CSAMPPVSYNEQFF
TRBV5-1,TRBJ1-2,CATPKVDGYGYTF
TRBV25-1,TRBJ2-5,CASSETRGQETQYF
TRBV2,TRBJ1-6,CASSDRRANSPLHF
TRBV25-1,TRBJ2-4,CASSEGLAGGNIQYF
TRBV3-1,TRBJ1-4,CASSRDVSNEKLFF
TRBV2,TRBJ1-6,CASSEAGGEGNSPLHF
TRBV12-5,TRBJ1-5,CASGHRPGHSNQPQHF
TRBV6-1,TRBJ1-3,CASSEFGNTIYF
TRBV25-1,TRBJ2-7,CASSELTGRYEQYF
TRBV15,TRBJ2-4,CATSRPGFELAGGLAKNIQYF
TRBV29-1,TRBJ2-1,CSVPKGGYRTYNEQFF
TRBV10-3,TRBJ1-2,CAIGGARAYDYTF
TRBV14,TRBJ2-5,CASSQEGSGQETQYF
TRBV2,TRBJ2-3,CASSDGQGTTDTQYF
TRBV6-1,TRBJ2-6,CASTAGISGANVLTF
TRBV4-3,TRBJ2-7,CASSQEWGGQYEQYF
TRBV6-2/TRBV6-3,TRBJ1-4,CASSYAGSGNEKLFF
TRBV7-2,TRBJ2-1,CASSLRTSGSNEQFF
TRBV2,TRBJ2-3,CASRFGTSGGAATQYF
TRBV5-1,TRBJ1-1,CASSLADRTEAFF
TRBV2,TRBJ2-1,CASSVRYNEQFF
TRBV7-9,TRBJ1-1,CASSLMATEAFF
TRBV3-1,TRBJ2-1,CANSLGGNEQFF
TRBV20-1,TRBJ2-7,CSARTSGYYEQYF